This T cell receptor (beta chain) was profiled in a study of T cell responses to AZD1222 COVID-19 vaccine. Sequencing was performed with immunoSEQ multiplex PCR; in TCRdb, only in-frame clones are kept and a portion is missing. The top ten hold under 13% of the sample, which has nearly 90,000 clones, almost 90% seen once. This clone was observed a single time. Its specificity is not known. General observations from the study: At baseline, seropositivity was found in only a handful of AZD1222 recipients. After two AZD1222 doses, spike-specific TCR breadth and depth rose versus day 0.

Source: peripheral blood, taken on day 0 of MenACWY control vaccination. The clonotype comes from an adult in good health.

CDR3 protein: CASSQNPGMQPQHF. Here the CDR3 DNA reads TGTGCCAGCAGCCAAAATCCAGGGATGCAGCCCCAGCATTTT. The chain uses TRBV3-1 (or the pseudogene TRBV3-2) and TRBJ1-5; possible D gene TRBD1, 5 bases. The germline V and J ends were trimmed by 2 bases and 7 bases, with 12 bases remaining between them. Germline V lookup: CDR1 LGHDT, CDR2 YNNKEL (reference sequence). This CDR3 has 14 amino acids.